These 23 T cell receptor beta chains originate from one sample sequenced in a study of blood T cell repertoires in COVID-19. This table comes from immunoSEQ multiplex PCR, and its TCRdb copy is limited to in-frame clones, with some not included. Of a few hundred thousand clones listed, 85% are singletons. Sample: peripheral blood. The receptors come from a woman aged 18-29 years with acute or convalescent COVID-19.

The V and J genes are TRBV4-1 and TRBJ1-1, with a possible D match to TRBD1 (5 bases). Trimming left V 0 bases short and J 8 bases short, with 10 bases between. Germline CDR1 is MGHRA and CDR2 is YSYEKL. The CDR3 totals 13 residues. In nucleotides, the CDR3 is TGCGCCAGCAGCCAAGATGGGGCAGGAGAAGCTTTCTTT. Residues: CASSQDGAGEAFF.

V and J are TRBV18 and TRBJ1-4; tentatively, D is TRBD1 (6 bases). Germline CDR1 KGHSH, CDR2 LQKENI. V was shortened by 3 bases and J by 5 bases, with 19 bases between the two germline ends. There are 17 residues in the CDR3. CDR3 coding DNA: TGTGCCAGCTCACCTGCCGGGACACCGCCGAGGAATGAAAAACTGTTTTTT. Translated, it gives CASSPAGTPPRNEKLFF.

The CDR3 nucleotides read TGCAGCGTTCGGACGGGAACCTACACTGAAGCTTTCTTT. Translated, it gives CSVRTGTYTEAFF. V and J are TRBV29-1 and TRBJ1-1; D is unclear. The CDR3 is 13 residues long. Germline CDR1 SQVTM, CDR2 ANQGSEA. Trimming stripped 5 bases from V and 3 bases from J, with 13 bases between.

This clone was observed a single time. This chain's CDR3 is CASRRQNVHTEAFF. The CDR3 coding sequence is TGTGCCAGCAGGAGACAGAATGTTCACACTGAAGCTTTCTTT. The J gene is TRBJ1-1, the V gene TRBV6-5, with D perhaps matching TRBD1 (5 bases). This CDR3 has 14 amino acids. The V and J ends lost 6 bases and 3 bases respectively, with 14 bases between them. Germline CDR1 reads MNHEY; CDR2 reads SVGAGI.

V is TRBV27 and J is TRBJ1-6, with a tentative D call TRBD1 (6 bases). Germline CDR1 is MNHEY and CDR2 is SMNVEV (reference sequence). The CDR3 covers 13 residues. V was cut by 2 bases and J by 9 bases, with 8 bases left in between. The CDR3 protein is CASSLGGASPLHF. DNA of the CDR3: TGTGCCAGCAGTTTAGGGGGCGCTTCACCCCTCCACTTT.

The CDR3 loop is CASRQGSTGYTF. The CDR3, as DNA: TGTGCCAGCCGACAGGGGTCAACTGGCTACACCTTC. The chain combines TRBV28 with TRBJ1-2; 8 positions match TRBD1. CDR3 length: 12 amino acids. Germline trimming cut 8 bases from V and 7 bases from J; bases unmatched to any gene: 6. Germline CDR1 is MDHEN and CDR2 is SYDVKM.

CDR3 sequence: CASSHGQGAYEQYF. The CDR3 region has the DNA TGTGCCAGCAGCCACGGACAGGGGGCCTACGAGCAGTACTTC. The gene calls are TRBV3-1 (or the pseudogene TRBV3-2) and TRBJ2-7; 10 positions agree with TRBD1. In germline, CDR1 is LGHDT, CDR2 YNNKEL (reference sequence). Germline trimming cut 3 bases from V and 2 bases from J; bases unmatched to any gene: 1. The CDR3 runs 14 residues.

V is TRBV19 and J is TRBJ1-1; 7 bases align to TRBD1. Trimming at V came to 7 bases and at J to 2 bases, leaving 10 bases not matched to a gene. CDR1 and CDR2 (germline): LNHDA, SQIVND (reference sequence). The CDR3 loop spans 15 amino acids. The CDR3 region has the DNA TGTGCCAGTACCCAAAAGGGACAGATTAACACTGAAGCTTTCTTT. It specifies CASTQKGQINTEAFF.

This sequence joins TRBV7-2 and TRBJ1-2; possibly TRBD1 for D (6 bases). V was pared by 4 bases and J by 2 bases, with 17 bases between. The CDR3 consists of 16 residues. Germline-derived CDR1 and CDR2 are SGHTA and FQGNSA. CDR3 region: CASSSGPYRENYGYTF. CDR3 nucleotide sequence: TGTGCCAGCAGCTCGGGACCTTACAGGGAGAACTATGGCTACACCTTC.

The chain links TRBV30 to TRBJ1-2; maybe TRBD1 (6 bases). With 3 bases removed from V and 4 bases from J, the gap between germline ends came to 15 bases. The V gene's germline CDR1 is GTSNPN and CDR2 SVGIG (reference sequence). The CDR3 is made up of 14 amino acids. The CDR3 sequence: CAWSINGQPYGYTF. As DNA, the CDR3 is TGTGCCTGGAGCATAAATGGACAGCCCTATGGCTACACCTTC.

V is TRBV3-1 (or the pseudogene TRBV3-2) and J is TRBJ2-7, with 7 bases matching TRBD2. Germline loops: CDR1 LGHDT, CDR2 YNNKEL (reference sequence). The CDR3 contains 15 residues. The J segment lost 2 bases and the V segment lost 0 bases, leaving 4 bases of the junction unmatched. Here the CDR3 DNA reads TGTGCCAGCAGCCAAGATGGACGGGGGGCCTACGAGCAGTACTTC. Encoded protein: CASSQDGRGAYEQYF.

Details on this clone: Other DNA sequences in the sample encode the same CDR3. The V and J genes are TRBV6-5 and TRBJ2-3; 9 positions match TRBD2. CDR1 is MNHEY, CDR2 SVGAGI, per germline. V dropped 7 bases and J dropped 3; count of bases not matched to a gene: 2. The CDR3 runs to 13 residues. Here the CDR3 reads CASTLAGTDTQYF. CDR3 in DNA: TGTGCCAGCACCCTAGCGGGAACAGATACGCAGTATTTT.

This chain uses TRBV4-2 with TRBJ1-2; D is unclear. CDR1 is LGHNA, CDR2 YNFKEQ, per germline. The CDR3 length is 13 residues. V was clipped by 2 bases and J by 0 bases, with 4 bases between them. CDR3: CASSQTANYGYTF. CDR3 nucleotide sequence: TGTGCCAGCAGCCAAACAGCTAACTATGGCTACACCTTC.

The chain couples TRBV19 to TRBJ1-5; 7 bases align to TRBD1. With 6 bases clipped from V and 0 bases from J, the junction kept 5 bases outside the gene matches. This CDR3 is built from 15 residues. From germline, CDR1 is LNHDA and CDR2 SQIVND (reference sequence). The CDR3 DNA reads TGTGCCAGTAGGGGGACAGCCCTTAGCAATCAGCCCCAGCATTTT. Residues: CASRGTALSNQPQHF.

The chain employs TRBV6-6 and TRBJ1-1; a weak D match, TRBD1 (5 bases). CDR3 size: 12 residues. V lost 6 bases and J 10 bases, leaving 15 bases between the germline ends. The germline CDR1 and CDR2 sequences are MNHNY and SVGAGI (reference sequence). Here the CDR3 reads CASSNILDRAFF. The CDR3 DNA sequence: TGTGCCAGCAGCAACATCCTCGACAGAGCTTTCTTT.

DNA for the CDR3: TGTGCCAGTACCTTCCTCAGGGGAAACTATGGCTACACCTTC. This gives the protein CASTFLRGNYGYTF. The rearrangement joins TRBV19 to TRBJ1-2; D is possibly TRBD1 (6 bases). Germline values: CDR1 LNHDA, CDR2 SQIVND (reference sequence). This CDR3 is 14 amino acids long. V gave up 7 bases and J gave up 2 bases, with 14 bases separating them.

The rearrangement links TRBV4-2 to TRBJ2-3; TRBD2 might be the D (6 bases). In germline, CDR1 is LGHNA, CDR2 YNFKEQ. The germline V and J ends were trimmed by 1 base and 4 bases, with 18 bases remaining between them. The CDR3 is made up of 17 amino acids. The CDR3 DNA reads as TGTGCCAGCAGCCAAGGGGAGGACTTACGAGGCCCAGATACGCAGTATTTT. This gives the protein CASSQGEDLRGPDTQYF.

This chain joins TRBV27 and TRBJ1-5; D perhaps matches TRBD1 (5 bases). CDR3 size: 14 residues. Germline V CDR1 and CDR2: MNHEY, SMNVEV (reference sequence). V lost 5 bases and J lost 5, with 13 bases in between. The CDR3 DNA sequence: TGTGCCAGCAGTCCGGGAGGGGCCCATCAGCCCCAGCATTTT. As protein: CASSPGGAHQPQHF.

The V call is TRBV6-5, the J call TRBJ1-1; D uncertain. This CDR3 contains 13 residues. V lost 6 bases to trimming and J lost 0 bases, with 8 bases between them. CDR1 and CDR2 (germline): MNHEY, SVGAGI. The CDR3 is CASSLSMNTEAFF. The DNA for the CDR3 is TGTGCCAGCAGCCTAAGCATGAACACTGAAGCTTTCTTT.

V and J are TRBV5-1 and TRBJ2-1; TRBD1 might be the D (5 bases). Germline V gene lookup returns CDR1 SGHRS and CDR2 YFSETQ. This CDR3 contains 15 residues. V was clipped by 3 bases and J by 5 bases, with 15 bases between them. The CDR3 nucleotides read TGCGCCAGCAGCTCGAGTCCCAGGGCCAACAATGAGCAGTTCTTC. Translating it yields CASSSSPRANNEQFF. Supplemented by reference TRBV5-1 and TRBJ2-1, the full variable domain reads KAGVTQTPRYLIKTRGQQVTLSCSPISGHRSVSWYQQTPGQGLQFLFEYFSETQRNKGNFPGRFSGRQFSNSRSEMNVSTLELGDSALYLCASSSSPRANNEQFFGPGTRLTVL.

The chain uses TRBV30 and TRBJ1-6; D unclear. This CDR3 spans 14 amino acids. Germline CDR1 GTSNPN, CDR2 SVGIG (reference sequence). Trimming took 3 bases from V and 6 from J, leaving 12 bases between them. CDR3 nucleotide sequence: TGTGCCTGGAGGCCCGCTGACTTTAATTCACCCCTCCACTTT. This translates into CAWRPADFNSPLHF.

The sample holds a few counts of this clone. This chain uses TRBV5-1 with TRBJ2-1; D remains unclear. Trimming left V 6 bases short and J 4 bases short, with 11 bases between. The V gene's germline CDR1 is SGHRS and CDR2 YFSETQ. The CDR3 totals 13 residues. For the CDR3, the DNA is TGCGCCAGCACCGAAAGCGAGTACAATGAGCAGTTCTTC. Translation: CASTESEYNEQFF. The full variable domain, rest sourced from reference TRBV5-1 and TRBJ2-1, is KAGVTQTPRYLIKTRGQQVTLSCSPISGHRSVSWYQQTPGQGLQFLFEYFSETQRNKGNFPGRFSGRQFSNSRSEMNVSTLELGDSALYLCASTESEYNEQFFGPGTRLTVL.

This rearrangement joins TRBV7-9 to TRBJ1-6, with D perhaps matching TRBD1 (5 bases). The CDR3 spans 15 residues. Trimming pared 5 bases from V and 4 bases from J, leaving 12 bases between. Germline V gene data show CDR1 as SEHNR and CDR2 as FQNEAQ (reference sequence). The CDR3: CASSHPGDYNSPLHF. Here the CDR3 DNA reads TGTGCCAGCAGCCACCCGGGGGATTATAATTCACCCCTCCACTTT. Together with reference TRBV7-9 and TRBJ1-6, the CDR3 gives the full variable domain: DTGVSQNPRHKITKRGQNVTFRCDPISEHNRLYWYRQTLGQGPEFLTYFQNEAQLEKSRLLSDRFSAERPKGSFSTLEIQRTEQGDSAMYLCASSHPGDYNSPLHFGNGTRLTVT.